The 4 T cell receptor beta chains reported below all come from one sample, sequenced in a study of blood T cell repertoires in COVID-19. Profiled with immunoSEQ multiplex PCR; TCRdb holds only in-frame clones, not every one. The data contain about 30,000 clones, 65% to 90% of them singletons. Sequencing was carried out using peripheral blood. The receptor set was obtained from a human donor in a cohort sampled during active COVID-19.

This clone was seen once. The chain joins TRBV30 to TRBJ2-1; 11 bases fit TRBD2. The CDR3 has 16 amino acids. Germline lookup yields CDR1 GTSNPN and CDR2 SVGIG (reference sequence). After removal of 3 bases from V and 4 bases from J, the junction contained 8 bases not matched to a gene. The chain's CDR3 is CAWSPGTSGLYNEQFF. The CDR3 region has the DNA TGTGCCTGGAGCCCTGGGACTAGCGGACTATACAATGAGCAGTTCTTC.

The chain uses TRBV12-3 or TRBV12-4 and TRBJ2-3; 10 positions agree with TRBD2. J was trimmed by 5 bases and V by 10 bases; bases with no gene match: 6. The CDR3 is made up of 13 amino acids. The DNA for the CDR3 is TGTGCCACCCTAGCGGGGGCCCTAGATACGCAGTATTTT. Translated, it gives CATLAGALDTQYF.

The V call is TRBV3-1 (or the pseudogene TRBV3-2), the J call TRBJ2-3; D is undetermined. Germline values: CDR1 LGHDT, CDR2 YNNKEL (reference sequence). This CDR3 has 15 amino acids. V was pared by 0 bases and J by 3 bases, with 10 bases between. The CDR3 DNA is TGTGCCAGCAGCCAAGATCAATTTGTTACAGATACGCAGTATTTT. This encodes CASSQDQFVTDTQYF.

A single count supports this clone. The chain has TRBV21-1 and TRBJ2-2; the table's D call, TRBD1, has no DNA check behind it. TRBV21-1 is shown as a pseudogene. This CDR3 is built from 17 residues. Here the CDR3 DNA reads TGTGCCAGCAGCAAACCCCTCGACACATGGGACACCGGGGAGCTGTTTTTT. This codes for CASSKPLDTWDTGELFF.